This TCR beta chain derives from a study of regulatory T cells in long-lasting Graves disease. Background on the study: Antithyroid drugs had been taken by newly diagnosed Graves' patients for under 3 months. Study-wide points: Patients with persistent disease showed a bias toward TRBV28, TRBJ1-2 and TRBJ2-5. Among the persistent patients, 2,500 to 3,500 public clonotypes were shared, more than the 966 shared among new patients.

Investigators prepared the TCR beta libraries by applying iRepertoire HTBI primers and Arm-PCR of CDR3 regions. TCRdb analysed the multiplex PCR reads with MiXCR anew, one entry per CDR3 protein. The data contain 240,000 or so distinct CDR3 sequences, 20% of them singletons. V lost 8 bases to trimming and J lost 4 bases; unmatched junction nucleotides: 6. Germline CDR1 is ENHRY and CDR2 is SYGVKD. This CDR3 region has 14 residues. At least ten counts were recorded for this clonotype. Its matching antigen is unknown. Time point indicated: newly diagnosed GD, antithyroid drugs for less than 3 months. With RNA extracted from PBMCs as input, the TCR library was made.

This chain joins TRBV10-3 and TRBJ1-5; TRBD1 matches at 9 bases. The sequenced sample was peripheral blood mononuclear cells (PBMCs), obtained at new diagnosis, from a patient treated with antithyroid drugs. This TCR was recovered from a female donor with Graves disease. In nucleotides, the CDR3 is TGTGCCATCGCGGGACAGGGCCAAAATCAGCCCCAGCATTTT. Protein: CAIAGQGQNQPQHF.